The 7 T cell receptor beta chains presented below share a single source sample, sequenced in a study of blood T cell repertoires in COVID-19. Assay used: immunoSEQ multiplex PCR; TCRdb lists only in-frame clones, some missing. Of 75,000 to 80,000 clones listed, around 89% were seen once; the top ten hold around 9.8%. The sequenced sample was peripheral blood. The origin of the receptors is a human donor in a cohort sampled during active COVID-19.

For this clone: At one end the junction does not follow the germline gene, possibly because of a read error. The chain joins TRBV29-1 to TRBJ2-2, with a weak D call TRBD2 (5 bases). Per the germline V gene, CDR1 is SQVTM and CDR2 is ANQGSEA. CDR3 size: 11 residues. The CDR3 coding sequence is TGTGGCGGGCGTAACACCGGGGAGCTGTTTTTT. As protein: CGGRNTGELFF.

The CDR3 bases are TGTGCCAGCACTTTTCTAGGGCTAGCGGGAGGGCCGGGGCACGGGGAGCTGTTTTTT. As protein: CASTFLGLAGGPGHGELFF. The rearrangement uses TRBV27 and TRBJ2-2; TRBD2 matches 12 bases. CDR1 MNHEY and CDR2 SMNVEV come from the germline V gene (reference sequence). The CDR3 spans 19 residues. Unmatched junction bases numbered 19, after V lost 7 bases and J lost 7 bases.

This sequence joins TRBV5-4 and TRBJ1-6; the D gene is possibly TRBD1 (6 bases). Germline assignment: CDR1 SGHNT and CDR2 YYREEE (reference sequence). The CDR3 is 16 residues long. Trimming took off 4 bases at V and 10 bases at J, with 21 bases between the two ends. Written as DNA, the CDR3 is TGTGCCAGCAGCGAGCGGGGGCTCGTGGAAGGGTCACCCCTCCACTTT. Its protein is CASSERGLVEGSPLHF.

V and J are TRBV5-1 and TRBJ2-7; 7 bases map to TRBD1. Germline V lookup: CDR1 SGHRS, CDR2 YFSETQ. J lost 2 bases, V lost 5 bases, and 10 bases had no gene match. CDR3 length: 15 residues. This chain's CDR3 is CASRRYGTETYEQYF. CDR3 nucleotides: TGCGCCAGCAGACGGTACGGGACAGAGACCTACGAGCAGTACTTC.

V is TRBV5-1 and J is TRBJ2-7; D is possibly TRBD2 (6 bases). Germline CDR1 SGHRS, CDR2 YFSETQ. The CDR3 is made up of 15 amino acids. Trimming removed 0 bases from V and 6 bases from J, with 16 bases in between. The CDR3 region is CASSLEATSIAEQYF. The CDR3 DNA reads as TGCGCCAGCAGCTTGGAGGCGACTAGTATAGCCGAGCAGTACTTC.

This clone was detected only once. The chain recombines TRBV5-6 with TRBJ2-7, with TRBD1 matching 11 bases. Losses at the gene ends were 3 bases for V and 2 bases for J; bases not matched to a gene: 1. This CDR3 comprises 14 residues. Germline assignment: CDR1 SGHDT and CDR2 YYEEEE. This CDR3 reads CASSWDRGTYEQYF. The CDR3 coding sequence is TGTGCCAGCAGCTGGGACAGGGGGACCTACGAGCAGTACTTC.

Details on this clone: Within the sample, other DNA sequences also encode this same CDR3. The V call is TRBV19, the J call TRBJ2-2, with a weak D call TRBD1 (6 bases). This CDR3 region has 16 residues. Trimming took 2 bases from V and 0 from J, leaving 10 bases between them. Germline CDR1 reads LNHDA; CDR2 reads SQIVND (reference sequence). Here the CDR3 reads CASSILGAANTGELFF. The CDR3 DNA reads as TGTGCCAGTAGTATATTGGGGGCCGCGAACACCGGGGAGCTGTTTTTT. Full variable domain (rest looked up from reference TRBV19 and TRBJ2-2): DGGITQSPKYLFRKEGQNVTLSCEQNLNHDAMYWYRQDPGQGLRLIYYSQIVNDFQKGDIAEGYSVSREKKESFPLTVTSAQKNPTAFYLCASSILGAANTGELFFGEGSRLTVL.